The 5 T cell receptor beta chains below were found in one sample sequenced in a study of low-dose radiotherapy and immunotherapy resistance in tumors. The authors amplified TCRs for approximately 20 PCR cycles with a constant-region primer and a V-primer adapter. TCRdb used MiXCR to reprocess the reads, holding one entry per CDR3 protein. The sample has tens of thousands of distinct CDR3 sequences; over 9.5% are singletons. The time point was: before trial treatment. The material sequenced was PBMCs, taken before treatment. The receptors originated from a female donor with ovarian cancer.

This clonotype was seen more than once but under ten times. The chain couples TRBV7-9 to TRBJ1-1, with D unresolved. Trimming removed 5 bases at V and 3 bases at J, with 10 bases between. The CDR3 loop spans 13 amino acids. Per the germline V gene, CDR1 is SEHNR and CDR2 is FQNEAQ (reference sequence). This CDR3 reads CASSPSRDTEAFF. The CDR3 DNA is TGTGCCAGCAGCCCTTCGAGGGACACTGAAGCTTTCTTT.

This clonotype was detected only once. The chain is built from TRBV28 and TRBJ2-5; D call uncertain. The V end lost 5 bases, the J end lost 3 bases, and 19 bases lay between the germline ends. CDR3 length: 16 residues. CDR1 is MDHEN and CDR2 is SYDVKM in the germline V gene. The CDR3 protein is CASSITNSLSEETQYF. In DNA form, the CDR3 reads TGTGCCAGCAGTATTACCAATTCGCTCTCCGAAGAGACCCAGTACTTC. Variable domain in full (rest from reference TRBV28 and TRBJ2-5): DVKVTQSSRYLVKRTGEKVFLECVQDMDHENMFWYRQDPGLGLRLIYFSYDVKMKEKGDIPEGYSVSREKKERFSLILESASTNQTSMYLCASSITNSLSEETQYFGPGTRLLVL.

In its sample, this clonotype was seen many times. This chain uses TRBV6-5 with TRBJ2-1; 14 bases align to TRBD2. Germline CDR1 and CDR2: MNHEY and SVGAGI. The CDR3 runs 15 residues. J was trimmed by 7 bases and V by 6 bases; bases with no gene match: 5. CDR3 residues: CASRPGTSGSNEQFF. CDR3 DNA: TGTGCCAGCAGACCCGGGACTAGCGGGAGTAATGAGCAGTTCTTC.

This clonotype appeared many times. The chain joins TRBV3-1 to TRBJ2-3, with D maybe TRBD2 (6 bases). Germline lookup yields CDR1 LGHDT and CDR2 YNNKEL (reference sequence). The length of the CDR3 is 14 residues. The V and J ends lost 1 base and 9 bases respectively, with 14 bases between them. CDR3 DNA sequence: TGTGCCAGCAGCCAAGCAACGGGAGTCGGCACGCAGTATTTT. Translated: CASSQATGVGTQYF.

This clonotype has a count of ten or more. The junction does not match germline at one end; this may be a read error. This rearrangement joins TRBV7-7 to TRBJ2-5; D is possibly TRBD2 (5 bases). The CDR3 loop spans 13 amino acids. Per the germline V gene, CDR1 is SSHAT and CDR2 is FNYEAQ (reference sequence). CDR3 nucleotide sequence: TGTGCTAGCAGCTTAGAACCGGGGGAGACCCAGTACTTC. Translation gives CASSLEPGETQYF. Full variable domain (rest looked up from reference TRBV7-7 and TRBJ2-5): GAGVSQSPRYKVTKRGQDVTLRCDPISSHATLYWYQQALGQGPEFLTYFNYEAQPDKSGLPSDRFSAERPEGSISTLTIQRTEQRDSAMYRCASSLEPGETQYFGPGTRLLVL.